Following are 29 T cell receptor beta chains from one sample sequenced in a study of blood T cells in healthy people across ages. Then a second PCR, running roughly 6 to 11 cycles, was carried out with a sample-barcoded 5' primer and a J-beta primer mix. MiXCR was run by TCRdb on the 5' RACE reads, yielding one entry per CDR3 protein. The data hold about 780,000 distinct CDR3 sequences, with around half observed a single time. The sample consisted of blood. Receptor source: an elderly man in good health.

This chain's CDR3 is CASSKRGGRYNEQFF. In DNA form, the CDR3 reads TGTGCCAGCAGCAAAAGGGGCGGCCGGTACAATGAGCAGTTCTTC. This chain uses TRBV7-2 with TRBJ2-1; D might be TRBD1 (5 bases). The CDR3 runs to 15 residues. Germline lookup yields CDR1 SGHTA and CDR2 FQGNSA. With 5 bases removed from V and 4 bases from J, the gap between germline ends came to 15 bases.

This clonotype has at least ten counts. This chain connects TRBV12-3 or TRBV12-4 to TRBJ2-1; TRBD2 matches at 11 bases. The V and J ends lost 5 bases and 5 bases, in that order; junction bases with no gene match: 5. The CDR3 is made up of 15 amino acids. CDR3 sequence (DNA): TGTGCCAGCAGTCTACTAGCGGGAGCCAACAATGAGCAGTTCTTC. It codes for CASSLLAGANNEQFF.

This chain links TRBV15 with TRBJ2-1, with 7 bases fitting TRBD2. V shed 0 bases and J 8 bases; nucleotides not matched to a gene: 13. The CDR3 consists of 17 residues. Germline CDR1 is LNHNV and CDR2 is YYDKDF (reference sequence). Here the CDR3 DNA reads TGTGCCACCAGCAGAGATCTGGCGGGAGCGCTTATGGATGAGCAGTTCTTC. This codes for CATSRDLAGALMDEQFF.

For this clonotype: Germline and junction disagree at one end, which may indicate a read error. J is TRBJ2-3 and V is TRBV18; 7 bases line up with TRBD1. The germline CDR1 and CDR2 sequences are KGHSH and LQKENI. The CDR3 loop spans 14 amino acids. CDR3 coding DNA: TGTGCCAGCTCACCGAACAGGGGCACAGAGACGCAGTATTTT. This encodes CASSPNRGTETQYF.

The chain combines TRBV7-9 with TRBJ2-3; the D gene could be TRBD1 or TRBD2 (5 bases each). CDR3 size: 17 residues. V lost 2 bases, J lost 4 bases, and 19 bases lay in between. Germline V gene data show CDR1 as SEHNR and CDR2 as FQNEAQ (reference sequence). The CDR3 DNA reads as TGTGCCAGCAGCTTATACGGGGACCCGAGGGTCCCAGATACGCAGTATTTT. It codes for CASSLYGDPRVPDTQYF.

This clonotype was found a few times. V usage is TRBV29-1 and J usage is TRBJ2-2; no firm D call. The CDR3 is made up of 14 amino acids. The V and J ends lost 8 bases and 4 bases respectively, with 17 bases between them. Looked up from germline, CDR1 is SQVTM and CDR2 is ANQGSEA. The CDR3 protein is CSHDGPLGTGELFF. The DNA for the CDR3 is TGCAGCCATGACGGTCCACTGGGCACCGGGGAGCTGTTTTTT.

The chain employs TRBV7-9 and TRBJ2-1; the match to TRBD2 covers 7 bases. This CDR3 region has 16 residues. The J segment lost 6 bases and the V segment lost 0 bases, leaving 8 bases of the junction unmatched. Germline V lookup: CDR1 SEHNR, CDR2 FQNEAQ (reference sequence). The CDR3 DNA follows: TGTGCCAGCAGCTTAGCCGGAGCGGGGATCTCCAATGAGCAGTTCTTC. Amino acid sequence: CASSLAGAGISNEQFF. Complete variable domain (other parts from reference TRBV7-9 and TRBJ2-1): DTGVSQNPRHKITKRGQNVTFRCDPISEHNRLYWYRQTLGQGPEFLTYFQNEAQLEKSRLLSDRFSAERPKGSFSTLEIQRTEQGDSAMYLCASSLAGAGISNEQFFGPGTRLTVL.

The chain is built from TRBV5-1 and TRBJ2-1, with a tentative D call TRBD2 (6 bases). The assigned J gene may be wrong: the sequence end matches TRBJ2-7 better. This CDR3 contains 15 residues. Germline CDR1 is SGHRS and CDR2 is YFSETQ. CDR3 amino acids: CASSPLGEVRNEQYF. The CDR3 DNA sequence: TGCGCCAGCAGCCCACTGGGGGAGGTCCGCAATGAGCAGTACTTC.

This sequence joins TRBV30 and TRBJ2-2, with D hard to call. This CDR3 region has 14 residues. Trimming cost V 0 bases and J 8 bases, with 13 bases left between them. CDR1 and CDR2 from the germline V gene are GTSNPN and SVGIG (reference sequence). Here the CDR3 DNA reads TGTGCCTGGAGTGTAATAGCCAGTACTGGGGAGCTGTTTTTT. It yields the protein CAWSVIASTGELFF.

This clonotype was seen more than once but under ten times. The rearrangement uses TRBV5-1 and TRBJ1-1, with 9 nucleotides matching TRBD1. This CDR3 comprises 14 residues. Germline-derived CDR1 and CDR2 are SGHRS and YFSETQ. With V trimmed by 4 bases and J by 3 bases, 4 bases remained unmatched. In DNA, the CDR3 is TGCGCCAGCAGCGTCCGGGACAGGGACACTGAAGCTTTCTTT. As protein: CASSVRDRDTEAFF.

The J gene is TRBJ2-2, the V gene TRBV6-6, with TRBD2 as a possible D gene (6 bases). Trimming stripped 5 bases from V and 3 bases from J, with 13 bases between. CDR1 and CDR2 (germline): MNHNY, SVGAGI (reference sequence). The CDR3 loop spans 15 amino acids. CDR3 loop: CASSQLGTDTGELFF. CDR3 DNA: TGTGCCAGCAGTCAACTCGGGACTGACACCGGGGAGCTGTTTTTT.

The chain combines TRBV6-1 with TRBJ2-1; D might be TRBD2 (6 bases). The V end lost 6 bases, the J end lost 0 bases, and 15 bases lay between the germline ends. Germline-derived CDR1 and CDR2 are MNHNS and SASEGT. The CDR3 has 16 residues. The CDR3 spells CASRELAMSSYNEQFF. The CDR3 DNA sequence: TGTGCCAGCAGGGAGCTAGCGATGAGCTCCTACAATGAGCAGTTCTTC.

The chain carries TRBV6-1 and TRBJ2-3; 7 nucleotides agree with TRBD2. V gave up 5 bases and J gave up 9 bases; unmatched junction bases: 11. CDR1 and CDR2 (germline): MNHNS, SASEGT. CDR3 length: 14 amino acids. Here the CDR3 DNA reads TGTGCCAGCAGTTCAAGCGGGATGAGAGAGACGCAGTATTTT. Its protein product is CASSSSGMRETQYF.

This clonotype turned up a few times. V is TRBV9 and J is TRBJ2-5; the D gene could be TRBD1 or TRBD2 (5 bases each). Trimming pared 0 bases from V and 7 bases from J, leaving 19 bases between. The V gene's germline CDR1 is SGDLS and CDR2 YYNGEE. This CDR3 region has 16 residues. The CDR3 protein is CASSVAQDGALGTQYF. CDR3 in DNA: TGTGCCAGCAGCGTAGCTCAGGACGGGGCATTGGGGACCCAGTACTTC.

The CDR3 protein is CASSPPKAERNLEQFF. CDR3 nucleotide sequence: TGTGCCAGCTCACCACCGAAGGCCGAACGAAATCTTGAGCAGTTCTTC. The chain recombines TRBV18 with TRBJ2-1; D gene uncertain. Trimming took off 0 bases at V and 9 bases at J, with 18 bases between the two ends. From germline, CDR1 is KGHSH and CDR2 LQKENI. This CDR3 is built from 16 residues.

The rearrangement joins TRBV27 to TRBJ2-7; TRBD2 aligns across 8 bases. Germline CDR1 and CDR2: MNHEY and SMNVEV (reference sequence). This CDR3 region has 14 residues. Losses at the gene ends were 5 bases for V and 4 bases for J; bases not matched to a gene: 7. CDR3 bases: TGTGCCAGCAGTCTCGGGGGGGCCTTTTACGAGCAGTACTTC. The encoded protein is CASSLGGAFYEQYF.

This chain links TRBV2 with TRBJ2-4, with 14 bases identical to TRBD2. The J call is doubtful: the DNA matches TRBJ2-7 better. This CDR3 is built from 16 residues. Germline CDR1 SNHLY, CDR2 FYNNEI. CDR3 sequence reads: CASRLGLAGEWREQYF. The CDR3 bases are TGTGCCAGCAGGCTGGGACTAGCGGGAGAGTGGCGCGAGCAGTACTTC.

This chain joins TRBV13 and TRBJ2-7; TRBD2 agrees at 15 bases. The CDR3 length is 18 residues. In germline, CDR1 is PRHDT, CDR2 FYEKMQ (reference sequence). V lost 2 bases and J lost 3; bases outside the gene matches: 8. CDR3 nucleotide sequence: TGTGCCAGCAGCTTACATCCGGGACTAGCGGGAGGAAGCTACGAGCAGTACTTC. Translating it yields CASSLHPGLAGGSYEQYF.

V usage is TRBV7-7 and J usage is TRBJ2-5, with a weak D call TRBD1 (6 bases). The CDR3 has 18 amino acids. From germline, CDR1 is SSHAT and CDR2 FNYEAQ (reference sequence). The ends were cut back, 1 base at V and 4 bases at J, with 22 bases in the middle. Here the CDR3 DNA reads TGTGCCAGCAGCTTAGAAGAGGTGGGGGCGTCCTGGGGAGAGACCCAGTACTTC. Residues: CASSLEEVGASWGETQYF.

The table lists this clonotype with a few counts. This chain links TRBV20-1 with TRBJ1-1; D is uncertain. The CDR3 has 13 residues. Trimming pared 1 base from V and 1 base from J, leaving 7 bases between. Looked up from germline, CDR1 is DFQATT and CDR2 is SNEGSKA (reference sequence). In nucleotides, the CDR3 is TGCAGTGCTAGAGTAAAACCGAACACTGAAGCTTTCTTT. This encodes CSARVKPNTEAFF.

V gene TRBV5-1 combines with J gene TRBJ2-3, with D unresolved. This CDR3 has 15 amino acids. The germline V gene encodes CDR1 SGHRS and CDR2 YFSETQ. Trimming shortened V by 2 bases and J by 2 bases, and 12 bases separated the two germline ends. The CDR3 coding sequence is TGCGCCAGCAGCTTCGATTCCGCGGCCACAGATACGCAGTATTTT. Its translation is CASSFDSAATDTQYF.

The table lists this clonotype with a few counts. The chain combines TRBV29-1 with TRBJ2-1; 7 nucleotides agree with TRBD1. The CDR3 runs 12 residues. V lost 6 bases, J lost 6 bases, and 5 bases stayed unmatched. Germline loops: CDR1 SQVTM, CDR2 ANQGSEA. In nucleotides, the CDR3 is TGCAGCGTCGTAGGGACAGTCAATGAGCAGTTCTTC. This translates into CSVVGTVNEQFF.

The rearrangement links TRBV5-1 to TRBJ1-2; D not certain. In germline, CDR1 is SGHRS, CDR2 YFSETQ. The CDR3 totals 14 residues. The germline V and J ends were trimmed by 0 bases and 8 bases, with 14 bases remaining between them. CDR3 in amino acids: CASSLDRATEGYTF. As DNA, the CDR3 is TGCGCCAGCAGCTTGGATCGGGCTACAGAAGGCTACACCTTC.

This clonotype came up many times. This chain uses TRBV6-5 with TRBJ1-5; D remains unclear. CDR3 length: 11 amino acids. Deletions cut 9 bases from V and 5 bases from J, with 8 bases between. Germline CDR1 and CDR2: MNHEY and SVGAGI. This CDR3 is CASGRDQPQHF. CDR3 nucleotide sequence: TGTGCCAGTGGTAGGGATCAGCCCCAGCATTTT.

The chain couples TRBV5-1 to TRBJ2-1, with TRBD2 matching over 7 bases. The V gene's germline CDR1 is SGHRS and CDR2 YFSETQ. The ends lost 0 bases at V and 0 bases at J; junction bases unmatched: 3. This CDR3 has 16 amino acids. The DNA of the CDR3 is TGCGCCAGCAGCTTGGCTGCGGGAGACTCCTACAATGAGCAGTTCTTC. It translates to CASSLAAGDSYNEQFF. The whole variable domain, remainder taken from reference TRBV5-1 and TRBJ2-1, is KAGVTQTPRYLIKTRGQQVTLSCSPISGHRSVSWYQQTPGQGLQFLFEYFSETQRNKGNFPGRFSGRQFSNSRSEMNVSTLELGDSALYLCASSLAAGDSYNEQFFGPGTRLTVL.

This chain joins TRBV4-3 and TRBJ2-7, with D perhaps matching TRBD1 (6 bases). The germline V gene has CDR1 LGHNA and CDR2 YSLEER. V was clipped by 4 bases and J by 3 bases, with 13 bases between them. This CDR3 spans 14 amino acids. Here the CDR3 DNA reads TGCGCCAGCAGCCTGGGACATGGCAACTACGAGCAGTACTTC. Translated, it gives CASSLGHGNYEQYF.

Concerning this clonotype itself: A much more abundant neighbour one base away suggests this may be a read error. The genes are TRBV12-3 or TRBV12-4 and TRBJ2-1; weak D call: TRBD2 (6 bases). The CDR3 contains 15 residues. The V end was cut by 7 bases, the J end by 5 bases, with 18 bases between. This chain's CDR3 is CASTSGVAANNEQFF. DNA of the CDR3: TGTGCCAGCACCTCGGGGGTAGCAGCAAACAATGAGCAGTTCTTC.

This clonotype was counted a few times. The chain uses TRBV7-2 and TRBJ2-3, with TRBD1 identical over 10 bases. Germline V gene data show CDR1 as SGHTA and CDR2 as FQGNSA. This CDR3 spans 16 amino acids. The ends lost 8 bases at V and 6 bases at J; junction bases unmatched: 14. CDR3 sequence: CASGDRGDVNTDTQYF. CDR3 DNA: TGTGCCAGCGGGGACAGGGGAGACGTAAACACGGATACGCAGTATTTT. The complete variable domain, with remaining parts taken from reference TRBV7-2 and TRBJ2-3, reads GAGVSQSPSNKVTEKGKDVELRCDPISGHTALYWYRQSLGQGLEFLIYFQGNSAPDKSGLPSDRFSAERTGGSVSTLTIQRTQQEDSAVYLCASGDRGDVNTDTQYFGPGTRLTVL.

CDR3 residues: CASRRRGTGETQYF. The CDR3 DNA is TGTGCCAGCAGACGTCGCGGGACCGGAGAGACCCAGTACTTC. The chain joins TRBV27 to TRBJ2-5, with D perhaps matching TRBD2 (6 bases). CDR1 is MNHEY and CDR2 is SMNVEV in the germline V gene (reference sequence). The CDR3 loop spans 14 amino acids. The ends were cut back, 6 bases at V and 4 bases at J, with 15 bases in the middle.